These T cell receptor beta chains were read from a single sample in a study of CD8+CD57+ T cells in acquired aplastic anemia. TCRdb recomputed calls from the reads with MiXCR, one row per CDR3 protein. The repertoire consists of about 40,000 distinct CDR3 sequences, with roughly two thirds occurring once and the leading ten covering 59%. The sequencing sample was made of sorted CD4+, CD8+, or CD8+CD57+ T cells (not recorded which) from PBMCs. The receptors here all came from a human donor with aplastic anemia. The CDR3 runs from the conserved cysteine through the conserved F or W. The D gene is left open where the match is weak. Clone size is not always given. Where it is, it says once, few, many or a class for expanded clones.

TGTGCCAGCAGTTCCCTGGGCCGAACGGGGACTGGAGCTTTCTTT | CASSSLGRTGTGAFF | TRBJ1-1 | NA | TRBV7-2 | few
TGTGCCAGCAGTGACAGGGCGGCTTCACCCCTCCACTTT | CASSDRAASPLHF | TRBJ1-6 | NA | TRBV25-1 | NA
TGTGCTAGTGGTACGGACCAAGAGACCCAGTACTTC | CASGTDQETQYF | TRBJ2-5 | NA | TRBV12-5 | few
TGTGCCACCAGCAGAGGACAGGGCGGGAGGGGCAATGAGCAGTTCTTC | CATSRGQGGRGNEQFF | TRBJ2-1 | TRBD2 | TRBV15 | NA
TGTGCCAGCAGCTCCCGGGACAGACGCACAGATACGCAGTATTTT | CASSSRDRRTDTQYF | TRBJ2-3 | TRBD1 | TRBV11-2 | many
TGTGCCAGCAGCGCCACTAGCGGGGGCACAGATACGCAGTATTTT | CASSATSGGTDTQYF | TRBJ2-3 | TRBD2 | TRBV7-6 | many
TGTGCCAGCAGCAATTACAGGGATCAGCCCCAGCATTTT | CASSNYRDQPQHF | TRBJ1-5 | NA | TRBV7-6 | NA
TGTGCCAGCAGCTTCTCGACGACAGGCCGGGATACGCAGTATTTT | CASSFSTTGRDTQYF | TRBJ2-3 | NA | TRBV11-2 | once
TGTGCCAGCAGTGGACAGGGATCCTATAATTCACCCCTCCACTTT | CASSGQGSYNSPLHF | TRBJ1-6 | TRBD1 | TRBV2 | NA
TGTGCCAGCAGTTACTCCCCGGGGGGCACCGGGGAGCTGTTTTTT | CASSYSPGGTGELFF | TRBJ2-2 | TRBD2 | TRBV6-5 | few
TGTGCCAGCAGCTTAGCGGGACAGGGGTACGAGCAGTACTTC | CASSLAGQGYEQYF | TRBJ2-7 | TRBD1 | TRBV11-2 | NA
TGTGCCACCAGCATCGACAGGGGTTTTGAGAATGAGCAGTTCTTC | CATSIDRGFENEQFF | TRBJ2-1 | TRBD1 | TRBV15 | many
TGCGCCAGCAGCCAAGATCCTTCCGGCGGGGGCGACTACGAGCAGTACTTC | CASSQDPSGGGDYEQYF | TRBJ2-7 | NA | TRBV4-1 | many
TGTGCCACCAGCAGAGATCGTGGAGGTTGGAACTATGGCTACACCTTC | CATSRDRGGWNYGYTF | TRBJ1-2 | NA | TRBV15 | many
TGTGCCAGCAGTGAAGCGGGTTCAGGAGTGGAAGGAAACACCATATATTTT | CASSEAGSGVEGNTIYF | TRBJ1-3 | NA | TRBV25-1 | NA
TGTGCCAGCAGCTTATCTGATCGGCAGCCCCAGCATTTT | CASSLSDRQPQHF | TRBJ1-5 | NA | TRBV7-6 | NA
TGCAGCGCTGGACAGTTATATGGCTACACCTTC | CSAGQLYGYTF | TRBJ1-2 | NA | TRBV29-1 | once
TGCAGTGCTAGAGCTCTAAGAGTAGGTACTGAAGCTTTCTTT | CSARALRVGTEAFF | TRBJ1-1 | NA | TRBV20-1 | NA
TGTGCCAGCAGTCTAAGGGGGTCTCAGCCCCAGCATTTT | CASSLRGSQPQHF | TRBJ1-5 | NA | TRBV13 | NA
TGTGCCATCAGTGAGGCTAGCGATTACAATGAGCAGTTCTTC | CAISEASDYNEQFF | TRBJ2-1 | NA | TRBV10-3 | once
TGCAGTGCTTCGGACAGGGACTACGAGCAGTACTTC | CSASDRDYEQYF | TRBJ2-7 | TRBD1 | TRBV20-1 | NA
TGTGCCAGCAGCCAAGAATCGGCTCCAAACTACGAGCAGTACTTC | CASSQESAPNYEQYF | TRBJ2-7 | NA | TRBV4-2 | many
TGTGCCAGCAGCCCGCACCTCGGGACAGACTACACCTTC | CASSPHLGTDYTF | TRBJ1-2 | TRBD1 | TRBV7-9 | many
TGTGCCAGCAGTTACGTCGGACTGAACACCGGGGAGCTGTTTTTT | CASSYVGLNTGELFF | TRBJ2-2 | NA | TRBV6-5 | NA
TGTGCCAGTGGTCCGGGTAGGGAGACCCAGTACTTC | CASGPGRETQYF | TRBJ2-5 | NA | TRBV2 | once
TGTGCCAGCAGTGTGCGAGACAGGGGTCGGGAACCCCTCCACTTT | CASSVRDRGREPLHF | TRBJ1-6 | TRBD1 | TRBV6-1 | many
TGTGCCACCTCGGAAGGCCGCTCGAACACTGAAGCTTTCTTT | CATSEGRSNTEAFF | TRBJ1-1 | NA | TRBV6-1 | NA
TGTGCCAGCAGCGCGAAGTGGGGACAGGAGAACACTGAAGCTTTCTTT | CASSAKWGQENTEAFF | TRBJ1-1 | TRBD1 | TRBV7-2 | many
TGCGCCAGCAGCCCCCTTGGAGACCACGAGCAGTACTTC | CASSPLGDHEQYF | TRBJ2-7 | NA | TRBV5-1 | NA
TGTGCCAGCAGCTTCCCAATGACAGGCCCACTCTACGAGCAGTACTTC | CASSFPMTGPLYEQYF | TRBJ2-7 | NA | TRBV11-1 | NA
TGTGCCATCAGGCGTGAACTGCACCAGCCCCAGCATTTT | CAIRRELHQPQHF | TRBJ1-5 | NA | TRBV10-3 | NA
TGTGCCACCAGCAGAGATCCCCAGGACCCCACCAACTATGGCTACACCTTC | CATSRDPQDPTNYGYTF | TRBJ1-2 | NA | TRBV15 | NA
TGTGCCAGCAGCTACGTTGGAAGCAGGAACTATGGCTACACCTTC | CASSYVGSRNYGYTF | TRBJ1-2 | NA | TRBV7-2 | NA
TGTGCCAGCAGCACCGTGAGCCTGCTAGCGGGGGGACCAGATACGCAGTATTTT | CASSTVSLLAGGPDTQYF | TRBJ2-3 | TRBD2 | TRBV11-1 | few
TGTGCCATCGGAAGGGCGGGGATTCAGCCCCAGCATTTT | CAIGRAGIQPQHF | TRBJ1-5 | NA | TRBV28 | few
TGCGCCAGCAGCCAGGATCAGGGGCTTGACTATGGCTACACCTTC | CASSQDQGLDYGYTF | TRBJ1-2 | NA | TRBV4-1 | NA
TGTGCCAGCAGCTTATGGGGTTCGCTGAACACTGAAGCTTTCTTT | CASSLWGSLNTEAFF | TRBJ1-1 | NA | TRBV7-8 | NA
TGTGCCAGCAGCTCCTTTACAACTAATGAAAAACTGTTTTTT | CASSSFTTNEKLFF | TRBJ1-4 | NA | TRBV7-9 | many
TGTGCCAGCAGTGATGCGGCATCCTACGAGCAGTACTTC | CASSDAASYEQYF | TRBJ2-7 | NA | TRBV25-1 | many
TGCGCCAGCAGCGTGGGGACAGGGGAGGAAACTGAAGCTTTCTTT | CASSVGTGEETEAFF | TRBJ1-1 | TRBD1 | TRBV5-1 | NA
TGTGCCAGCAGTGAATGGGGAGGGGACTATGGCTACACCTTC | CASSEWGGDYGYTF | TRBJ1-2 | NA | TRBV25-1 | NA
TGTGCCAGTAGTAAACTAGCGGGGGGGGACAATGAGCAGTTCTTC | CASSKLAGGDNEQFF | TRBJ2-1 | TRBD2 | TRBV19 | few